A selection of T cell receptor beta chains follows, all from one sample in a study of control samples from healthy donors and cancer patients. TCRdb keeps only in-frame clones here, not all; method: immunoSEQ multiplex PCR. Of about 140,000 clones in the sample, about 90% were seen once. The sample was blood. These receptors all stem from a man between 18 and 35 years old in good health. Both conserved end residues are part of each CDR3. Each record gives: J gene, V gene, D gene, clone size, CDR3 DNA, CDR3 protein. A D gene is named only where the DNA matches it firmly. Where a row states a size, it is once, few, many or the class of an expanded clone; other rows omit it.

>TRBJ2-2|TRBV11-2|TRBD2|-
TGTGCCAGCAGAGCTAGCGGGGGATGGGAGCTGTTTTTT
CASRASGGWELFF
>TRBJ2-3|TRBV10-2|-|-
TGCGCCAGCAGCCGGCAGGATACGCAGTATTTT
CASSRQDTQYF
>TRBJ2-5|TRBV5-5|TRBD1|-
TGTGCCAGCAGCCTAAACGACAGGGTCTATGGAGAGACCCAGTACTTC
CASSLNDRVYGETQYF
>TRBJ2-5|TRBV2|TRBD1|-
TGTGCCAGCAGTGAAAATAGGGGGCGCCAAGAGACCCAGTACTTC
CASSENRGRQETQYF
>TRBJ1-5|TRBV4-1|-|-
TGCGCCAGCAGCCAAGTGCTAGGGAAGCCCCAGCATTTT
CASSQVLGKPQHF
>TRBJ1-6|TRBV9|-|few
TGTGCCAGCAGCGTCGCCGATATCTCCTATAATTCACCCCTCCACTTT
CASSVADISYNSPLHF
>TRBJ1-4|TRBV12-3/TRBV12-4|-|-
TGTGCCAGCAGTTTCGGGGTTAGTGAAAAACTGTTTTTT
CASSFGVSEKLFF
>TRBJ2-1|TRBV6-1|TRBD1|once
TGTGCCAGCAGTGAAGCTGGGACAGGGTCCTTCAATGAGCAGTTCTTC
CASSEAGTGSFNEQFF
>TRBJ2-5|TRBV11-2|-|-
TGTGCCAGCAGCTTAAGGGAGACCCAGTACTTC
CASSLRETQYF
>TRBJ2-7|TRBV30|TRBD1|few
TGTGCCTGGAGTGTTAATCGGGGGGCGGGACAGGGGAGATACGAGCAGTACTTC
CAWSVNRGAGQGRYEQYF
>TRBJ2-7|TRBV3-1/TRBV3-2|TRBD1|-
TGTGCCAGCAGGCTTACGACAGGGGAATACGAGCAGTACTTC
CASRLTTGEYEQYF
>TRBJ1-1|TRBV2|-|-
TGTGCCAGCAGTGACGGGGGGCCAAACACTGAAGCTTTCTTT
CASSDGGPNTEAFF
>TRBJ2-5|TRBV7-2|-|once
TGTGCCAGCAGCGAAGGGCCTTCGGAGACCCAGTACTTC
CASSEGPSETQYF
>TRBJ2-2|TRBV3-1/TRBV3-2|-|once
TGTGCCAGCAGCCAAGATCAGGGCGAGCGTACCGGGGAGCTGTTTTTT
CASSQDQGERTGELFF
>TRBJ1-1|TRBV3-1/TRBV3-2|TRBD1|-
TGTGCCAGCAGCCAGTACACCGGGACAGACGGTTTCTTT
CASSQYTGTDGFF
>TRBJ1-2|TRBV6-5|-|-
TGTGCCAGCAGTTACACGCGACAGGACTATGGCTACACCTTC
CASSYTRQDYGYTF
>TRBJ2-7|TRBV30|TRBD1|once
TGTGCCTGGGGCCAGGGGGCCCCCTACGAGCAGTACTTC
CAWGQGAPYEQYF
>TRBJ1-1|TRBV10-3|-|-
TGTGCCATCAGGGCCAGTTCGAACACTGAAGCTTTCTTT
CAIRASSNTEAFF
>TRBJ1-6|TRBV16|-|-
TGTGCCAGCAGCCAATCAGAGAGCTCCTATAATTCACCCCTCCACTTT
CASSQSESSYNSPLHF
>TRBJ2-7|TRBV2|-|-
TGTGCCAGCAGTGAATTTCGGCAGGCCACCTACGAGCAGTACTTC
CASSEFRQATYEQYF
>TRBJ2-3|TRBV10-1|-|-
TGCGCCAGCAAGCGACGACAGGTTAGCACAGATACGCAGTATTTT
CASKRRQVSTDTQYF
>TRBJ1-6|TRBV5-4|TRBD1|-
TGTGCCAGCGGACTACAGGGGAATTCACCCCTCCACTTT
CASGLQGNSPLHF
>TRBJ1-2|TRBV11-2|TRBD1|-
TGTGCCAGCAGCTTAGACAGGGGGAGATATGGCTACACCTTC
CASSLDRGRYGYTF
>TRBJ2-4|TRBV27|TRBD2|-
TGTGCCAGCAGTTTATCGGGACTAGCGGGGGGTCTAGCCAAAAACATTCAGTACTTC
CASSLSGLAGGLAKNIQYF
>TRBJ2-7|TRBV10-2|-|-
TGCGCCAGCATCAATGCGGGCGGGCCCCCCTACGAGCAGTACTTC
CASINAGGPPYEQYF
>TRBJ2-5|TRBV3-1/TRBV3-2|-|once
TGTGCCAGCAGCCAACGGGCGGAAGAGACCCAGTACTTC
CASSQRAEETQYF
>TRBJ1-1|TRBV18|-|-
TGTGCCAGCTCACCACCTTGGGGGGAAGCTTTCTTT
CASSPPWGEAFF
>TRBJ2-1|TRBV2|-|-
TGTGCCAGCAGCGCGACGGTGAGCTCCTACAATGAGCAGTTCTTC
CASSATVSSYNEQFF
>TRBJ2-2|TRBV18|-|-
TGTGCCAGCTCACCGGTGCGAGTCACAGACACCGGGGAGCTGTTTTTT
CASSPVRVTDTGELFF
>TRBJ1-1|TRBV6-5|-|-
TGTGCCAGCAGTTACCAGGGCAGGAACACTGAAGCTTTCTTT
CASSYQGRNTEAFF
>TRBJ1-4|TRBV6-2/TRBV6-3|-|-
TGTGCCAGCAGTTACGGCAGGGTGGGAGAAAAACTGTTTTTT
CASSYGRVGEKLFF
>TRBJ1-1|TRBV11-2|TRBD1|-
TGTGCCAGCAGCTTGGTGGGACAGGGGCTCATGAACACTGAAGCTTTCTTT
CASSLVGQGLMNTEAFF
>TRBJ1-5|TRBV6-6|-|few
TGTGCCAGCAGTTACATCCGGGATACTAATCAGCCCCAGCATTTT
CASSYIRDTNQPQHF
>TRBJ1-2|TRBV28|-|-
TGTGCCAGTATAAAGGGCGGATCATACAATGGCTACACCTTC
CASIKGGSYNGYTF
>TRBJ2-2|TRBV7-6|TRBD1|-
TGTGCCAGCAGTGGACAGGGCAAGTACACCGGGGAGCTGTTTTTT
CASSGQGKYTGELFF
>TRBJ1-2|TRBV5-5|TRBD1|-
TGTGCCAGCAGCCTCGGGACAGTTAACTATGGCTACACCTTC
CASSLGTVNYGYTF
>TRBJ2-7|TRBV7-2|TRBD1|-
TGTGCCAGCAGATCGACAGGGTACGAGCAGTACTTC
CASRSTGYEQYF
>TRBJ2-1|TRBV19|TRBD2|-
TGTGCCAGTAGTATAATAGGTAGCGGGGGTAGCAATGAGCAGTTCTTC
CASSIIGSGGSNEQFF
>TRBJ2-3|TRBV7-2|-|-
TGTGCCAGCAGCTTAGAAGTGACAGATACGCAGTATTTT
CASSLEVTDTQYF
>TRBJ1-1|TRBV7-3|-|-
TGTGCCAGCAGCCCCAACGCAGGGGACACTGAAGCTTTCTTT
CASSPNAGDTEAFF
>TRBJ2-7|TRBV27|-|-
TGTGCCAGCAGTCCCCCGTCCTACGAGCAGTACTTC
CASSPPSYEQYF
>TRBJ2-1|TRBV6-2/TRBV6-3|TRBD2|-
TGTGCCAGCAGTTACTCGACTAGCGGGGGCCCTACTTACAATGAGCAGTTCTTC
CASSYSTSGGPTYNEQFF
>TRBJ1-2|TRBV5-1|-|-
TGCGCCAGCAGCTTGTCGGGAGAGTACTATGGCTACACCTTC
CASSLSGEYYGYTF
>TRBJ2-7|TRBV28|TRBD1|-
TGTGCCAGCAGTACGAATCTCAGGGGGCGCCTTGCCGAGCAGTACTTC
CASSTNLRGRLAEQYF
>TRBJ2-5|TRBV15|-|-
TGTGCCACCAGCAGAGGGTCGGGGGCCCTGCTGGAGACCCAGTACTTC
CATSRGSGALLETQYF
>TRBJ2-5|TRBV9|-|once
TGTGCCAGCAGCGTACGGGAGAGGGAGACCCAGTACTTC
CASSVRERETQYF
>TRBJ2-5|TRBV23-1|-|-
TGCGCCAGCAGTCAACGCGCTGCCCCGGGGACGACCCAGTACTTC
CASSQRAAPGTTQYF
>TRBJ1-2|TRBV6-5|-|-
TGTGCCAGCAGAATGGGACCGCTTAGCTATGGCTACACCTTC
CASRMGPLSYGYTF
>TRBJ1-1|TRBV3-1/TRBV3-2|-|-
TGTGCCAGCAGCCAAGAAGGGATGCGGAACACTGAAGCTTTCTTT
CASSQEGMRNTEAFF
>TRBJ2-1|TRBV7-9|-|-
TGTGCCAGCAGCCCATTTTCCGAAAGTATCTATGAGCAGTTCTTC
CASSPFSESIYEQFF
>TRBJ1-3|TRBV5-1|-|-
TGCGCCAGCAGCTTGGAAGAGATTTCTTACGGAAACACCATATATTTT
CASSLEEISYGNTIYF
>TRBJ2-2|TRBV11-3|TRBD2|-
TGTGCCAGCTCCCCCGGGGGGGGCGCCGGGGAGCTGTTTTTT
CASSPGGGAGELFF
>TRBJ2-7|TRBV28|TRBD1|-
TGTGCCAGCAGGGAAGGGACAGTCAAACCCTACGAGCAGTACTTC
CASREGTVKPYEQYF
>TRBJ2-7|TRBV2|-|-
TGTGCCAGCAGTCTCGACACCACGGGCTACGAGCAGTACTTC
CASSLDTTGYEQYF
>TRBJ2-2|TRBV18|-|-
TGTGCCAGCTCACCATCAGACGGCAACACCGGGGAGCTGTTTTTT
CASSPSDGNTGELFF